The 8 T cell receptor beta chains below were found in one sample sequenced in a study of cytomegalovirus exposure and HLA in healthy donors. PCR employed 60 Vbeta and 13 Jbeta primers. Sequenced by immunoSEQ multiplex PCR; TCRdb stores in-frame clones only, minus some. The sample holds more than 90,000 clones, more than 70% seen once. Sequenced input: PBMCs. Receptor source: a man in his fifties in good health and CMV-seropositive.

The chain links TRBV5-1 to TRBJ2-2; the match to TRBD2 covers 7 bases. Germline V gene lookup returns CDR1 SGHRS and CDR2 YFSETQ. V shed 5 bases, J shed 0 bases, and the junction held 4 bases outside the gene matches. The CDR3 is 15 amino acids. This CDR3 is CASRTSPPNTGELFF. Written as DNA, the CDR3 is TGCGCCAGCAGGACTAGCCCACCGAACACCGGGGAGCTGTTTTTT.

This chain connects TRBV6-6 to TRBJ2-1; no firm D call. CDR1 MNHNY and CDR2 SVGAGI come from the germline V gene (reference sequence). The CDR3 consists of 15 residues. V lost 0 bases and J 8 bases, leaving 14 bases between the germline ends. This CDR3 is CASSYSSPVSDEQFF. CDR3 coding DNA: TGTGCCAGCAGTTACTCATCACCCGTAAGCGATGAGCAGTTCTTC.

This sequence joins TRBV25-1 and TRBJ2-2; D ambiguous. The CDR3 runs to 15 residues. V lost 3 bases and J 2 bases, leaving 10 bases between the germline ends. Germline loops: CDR1 MGHDK, CDR2 SYGVNS. The CDR3 coding sequence is TGTGCCAGCAGTGATTCAGAGACAAACACCGGGGAGCTGTTTTTT. Its protein is CASSDSETNTGELFF.

This rearrangement joins TRBV7-2 to TRBJ1-4; 7 bases fit TRBD1. The J segment lost 0 bases and the V segment lost 5 bases, leaving 0 bases of the junction unmatched. Per germline, CDR1 SGHTA and CDR2 FQGNSA. This CDR3 has 14 amino acids. The CDR3 DNA follows: TGTGCCAGCAGCGACAGGGCAACTAATGAAAAACTGTTTTTT. Translated, it gives CASSDRATNEKLFF.

J is TRBJ2-7 and V is TRBV29-1, with D possibly being TRBD2 (6 bases). V gave up 7 bases and J gave up 0 bases, with 13 bases separating them. In germline, CDR1 is SQVTM, CDR2 ANQGSEA. The CDR3 contains 13 residues. The CDR3 sequence is CSAQAGISYEQYF. The CDR3 nucleotides read TGCAGCGCCCAGGCGGGGATCTCCTACGAGCAGTACTTC.

This chain uses TRBV6-6 with TRBJ2-7; D may be TRBD1 (5 bases). This CDR3 is built from 13 residues. CDR1 and CDR2 from the germline V gene are MNHNY and SVGAGI (reference sequence). The ends were cut back, 3 bases at V and 2 bases at J, with 8 bases in the middle. CDR3 in amino acids: CASSYKGAYEQYF. DNA of the CDR3: TGTGCCAGCAGTTATAAAGGGGCCTACGAGCAGTACTTC.

This sequence joins TRBV18 and TRBJ2-1, with D tentatively TRBD2 (6 bases). The CDR3 consists of 12 residues. V was trimmed by 5 bases and J by 8 bases, leaving 10 bases between them. CDR1 is KGHSH, CDR2 LQKENI, per germline. The CDR3 spells CASSFRLDEQFF. In nucleotides, the CDR3 is TGTGCCAGCTCATTCCGACTAGATGAGCAGTTCTTC.

In this sample, this clone turned up once. This rearrangement joins TRBV9 to TRBJ2-1, with D unclear. CDR1 is SGDLS, CDR2 YYNGEE, per germline. This CDR3 contains 13 residues. V was shortened by 0 bases and J by 6 bases, with 7 bases between the two germline ends. This CDR3 is CASSVGVLNEQFF. CDR3 DNA sequence: TGTGCCAGCAGCGTAGGCGTGCTCAATGAGCAGTTCTTC.